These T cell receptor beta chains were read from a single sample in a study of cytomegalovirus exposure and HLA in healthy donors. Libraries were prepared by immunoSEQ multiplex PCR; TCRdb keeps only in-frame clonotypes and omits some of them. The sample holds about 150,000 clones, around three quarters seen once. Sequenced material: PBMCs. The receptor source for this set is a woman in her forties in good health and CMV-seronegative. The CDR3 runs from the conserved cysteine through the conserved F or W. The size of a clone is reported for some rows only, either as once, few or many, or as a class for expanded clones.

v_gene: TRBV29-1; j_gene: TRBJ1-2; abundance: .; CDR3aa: CSVSQGYTYGYTF
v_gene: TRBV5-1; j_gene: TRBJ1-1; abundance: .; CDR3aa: CASSLEAGLTEAFF
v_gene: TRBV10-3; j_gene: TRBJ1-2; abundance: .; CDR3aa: CAIRATGPYGYTF
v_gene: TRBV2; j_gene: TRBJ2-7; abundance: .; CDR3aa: CASSVQKQYF
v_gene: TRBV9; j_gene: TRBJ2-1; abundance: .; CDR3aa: CASSVGGRGVNEQFF
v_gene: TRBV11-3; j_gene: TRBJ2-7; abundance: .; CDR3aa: CASSLGLPGLDYEQYF
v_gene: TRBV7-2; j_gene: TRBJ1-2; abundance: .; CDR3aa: CASSFRPPRGGTGYTF
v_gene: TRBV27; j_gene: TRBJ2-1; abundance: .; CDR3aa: CASSLPDRAYNEQFF
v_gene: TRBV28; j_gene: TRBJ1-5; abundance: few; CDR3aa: CASSLWGGSNQPQHF
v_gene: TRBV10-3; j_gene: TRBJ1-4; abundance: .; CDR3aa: CAIWAGMVNEKLFF
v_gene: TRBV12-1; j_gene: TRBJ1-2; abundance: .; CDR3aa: CASSCELGLCYGYTF
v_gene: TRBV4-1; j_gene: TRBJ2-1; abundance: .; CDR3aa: CASSQEGGGNEQFF
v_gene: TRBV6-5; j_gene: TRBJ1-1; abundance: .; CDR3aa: CASSARDISRAFF
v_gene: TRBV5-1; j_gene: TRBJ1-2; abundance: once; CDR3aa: CASSSLSGNYGYTF
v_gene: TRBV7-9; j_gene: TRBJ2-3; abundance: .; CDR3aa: CASSPGQGADTQYF
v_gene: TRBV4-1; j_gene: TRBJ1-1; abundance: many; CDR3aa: CASSQARQLNTEAFF